The following is a T cell receptor beta chain sequence with its context. This entry comes from a study of OX40 agonist ivuxolimab in advanced cancers. TCRdb's copy holds only in-frame clones and misses some; the assay was immunoSEQ multiplex PCR. This sample has about 67,000 clones, with over 70% found just once. Looked up from germline, CDR1 is MNHNS and CDR2 is SASEGT. V was clipped by 1 base and J by 1 base; unmatched bases: 4. There are 16 residues in the CDR3. This receptor was obtained from an adult with an advanced solid tumor such as melanoma, head and neck, liver or kidney cancer. The sample consisted of CD4+ or CD8+ T cells sorted from blood, taken in a trial of the OX40 agonist ivuxolimab. V gene TRBV6-1 combines with J gene TRBJ2-5, with 9 bases fitting TRBD2. CDR3 protein: CASSEGVSGGQETQYF. The CDR3 DNA sequence: TGTGCCAGCAGTGAAGGGGTTAGCGGGGGCCAAGAGACCCAGTACTTC.